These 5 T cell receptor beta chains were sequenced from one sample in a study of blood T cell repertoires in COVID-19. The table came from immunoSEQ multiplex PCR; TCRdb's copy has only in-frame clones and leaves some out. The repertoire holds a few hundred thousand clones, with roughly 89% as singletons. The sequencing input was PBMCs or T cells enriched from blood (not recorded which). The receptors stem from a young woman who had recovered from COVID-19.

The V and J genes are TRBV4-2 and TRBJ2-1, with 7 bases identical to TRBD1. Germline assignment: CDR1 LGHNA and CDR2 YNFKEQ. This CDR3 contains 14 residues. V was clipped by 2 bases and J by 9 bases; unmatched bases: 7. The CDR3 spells CASSQSRQGLEQFF. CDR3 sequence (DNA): TGTGCCAGCAGCCAATCCCGACAGGGTCTTGAGCAGTTCTTC.

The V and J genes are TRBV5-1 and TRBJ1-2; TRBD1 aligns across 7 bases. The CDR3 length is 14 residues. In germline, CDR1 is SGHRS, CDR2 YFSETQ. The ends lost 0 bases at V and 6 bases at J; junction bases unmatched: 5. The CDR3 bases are TGCGCCAGCAGCTTGGGCGACAGGGTGGATGGCTACACCTTC. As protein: CASSLGDRVDGYTF.

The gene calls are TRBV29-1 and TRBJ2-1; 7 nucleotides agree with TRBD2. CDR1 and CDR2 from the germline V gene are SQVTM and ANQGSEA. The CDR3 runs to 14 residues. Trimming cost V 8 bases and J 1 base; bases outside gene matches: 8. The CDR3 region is CSPQLASSYNEQFF. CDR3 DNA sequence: TGCAGCCCGCAACTAGCGAGTTCCTACAATGAGCAGTTCTTC.

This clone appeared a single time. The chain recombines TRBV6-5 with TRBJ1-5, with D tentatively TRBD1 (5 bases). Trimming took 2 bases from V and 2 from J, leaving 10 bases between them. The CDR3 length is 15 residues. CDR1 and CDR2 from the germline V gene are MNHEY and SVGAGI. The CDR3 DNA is TGTGCCAGCAGTTACGGGGCGACGGGCAATCAGCCCCAGCATTTT. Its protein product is CASSYGATGNQPQHF.

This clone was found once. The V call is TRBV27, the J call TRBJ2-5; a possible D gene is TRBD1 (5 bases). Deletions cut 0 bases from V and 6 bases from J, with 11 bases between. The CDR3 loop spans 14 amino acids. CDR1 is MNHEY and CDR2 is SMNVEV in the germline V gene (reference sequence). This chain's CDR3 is CASSLSWGSKTQYF. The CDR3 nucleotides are TGTGCCAGCAGTTTATCCTGGGGCTCGAAGACCCAGTACTTC.